Each of the 27 T cell receptor beta chains below was sequenced from the same sample in a study of cytomegalovirus exposure and HLA in healthy donors. Method: immunoSEQ multiplex PCR; TCRdb's copy keeps in-frame clones and lacks some. In the table there are 90,000 or so clones, 85% of which are singletons. The sequencing input was PBMCs. The receptors shown here come from a man aged 18 to 29 in good health and CMV-seropositive.

J is TRBJ2-5 and V is TRBV25-1; 9 nucleotides match TRBD1. V gave up 4 bases and J gave up 5 bases; unmatched junction bases: 11. The germline gives CDR1 MGHDK, CDR2 SYGVNS. The CDR3 spans 16 residues. The CDR3 reads CASSGGLGQGWETQYF. The DNA for the CDR3 is TGTGCCAGCAGTGGGGGTCTAGGACAGGGGTGGGAGACCCAGTACTTC.

The rearrangement links TRBV7-9 to TRBJ2-5, with D maybe TRBD1 (5 bases). The CDR3 is 15 residues long. V lost 0 bases and J 5 bases, leaving 13 bases between the germline ends. Germline V CDR1 and CDR2: SEHNR, FQNEAQ (reference sequence). In DNA, the CDR3 is TGTGCCAGCAGCTTAGCCGCAGGGCTGGAGGAGACCCAGTACTTC. Its protein product is CASSLAAGLEETQYF.

The rearrangement joins TRBV5-1 to TRBJ1-3; the match to TRBD1 covers 7 bases. The CDR3 loop spans 15 amino acids. Looked up from germline, CDR1 is SGHRS and CDR2 is YFSETQ. J was trimmed by 7 bases and V by 4 bases; bases with no gene match: 11. The CDR3 DNA follows: TGCGCCAGCAGCCCGATGGACAGGAAGGGGAACACCATATATTTT. Protein product: CASSPMDRKGNTIYF.

As for this clone: The conserved closing phenylalanine or tryptophan is absent in this CDR3, likely reflecting a read error. It is unclear where the CDR3 begins or ends on the DNA, so no DNA is shown, and the CDR3 is as TCRdb lists it. The CDR3 sequence: CASSDPLAGGPRRS. This sequence joins TRBV2 and TRBJ2-7; TRBD2, the D gene given by the table, was not confirmed from the DNA. The CDR3 spans 14 amino acids, including both terminal residues. The germline gives CDR1 SNHLY, CDR2 FYNNEI.

This clone was counted once. The V call is TRBV11-2, the J call TRBJ1-3, with a weak D call TRBD1 (5 bases). Trimming left V 2 bases short and J 3 bases short, with 8 bases between. CDR1 is SGHAT and CDR2 is FQNNGV in the germline V gene. The CDR3 contains 14 residues. The CDR3 region has the DNA TGTGCCAGCAGCTTATCAGGGTTTGGAAACACCATATATTTT. As protein: CASSLSGFGNTIYF.

This chain joins TRBV5-1 and TRBJ2-5, with TRBD2 identical over 13 bases. Germline lookup yields CDR1 SGHRS and CDR2 YFSETQ. With V trimmed by 4 bases and J by 5 bases, 5 bases remained unmatched. The CDR3 sequence is 15 residues long. The CDR3 DNA sequence: TGCGCCAGCAGCGCCGGGACTAGCGGGACCGAGACCCAGTACTTC. It codes for CASSAGTSGTETQYF.

CDR3 nucleotides: TGCGCCAGCAGCTTAATTCGGCAGGGCCAAAACTACCTAACTGAAGCTTTCTTT. It encodes CASSLIRQGQNYLTEAFF. The rearrangement uses TRBV5-1 and TRBJ1-1; perhaps TRBD1 as D (5 bases). V was trimmed by 2 bases and J by 5 bases, leaving 25 bases between them. CDR3 length equals 18 residues. Germline CDR1 is SGHRS and CDR2 is YFSETQ.

V and J are TRBV5-4 and TRBJ1-3; the match to TRBD1 covers 10 bases. Germline CDR1 is SGHNT and CDR2 is YYREEE (reference sequence). The CDR3 totals 15 residues. V was clipped by 0 bases and J by 3 bases; unmatched bases: 0. The CDR3 coding sequence is TGTGCCAGCAGCTTGGGGACAGGGGGTGGAAACACCATATATTTT. This codes for CASSLGTGGGNTIYF.

This chain connects TRBV30 to TRBJ2-1; 7 bases match TRBD1. Per the germline V gene, CDR1 is GTSNPN and CDR2 is SVGIG (reference sequence). This CDR3 has 14 residues. V was clipped by 0 bases and J by 10 bases; unmatched bases: 9. CDR3 amino acids: CAWSVRQGSYEQFF. The CDR3 bases are TGTGCCTGGAGTGTACGACAGGGTAGTTACGAGCAGTTCTTC.

The rearrangement uses TRBV9 and TRBJ2-1; 10 nucleotides align to TRBD2. CDR3 size: 14 residues. Germline-derived CDR1 and CDR2 are SGDLS and YYNGEE. Losses at the gene ends were 7 bases for V and 6 bases for J; bases not matched to a gene: 7. The CDR3 bases are TGTGCCAGCTCCCCGACTAGCGGGCTCAATGAGCAGTTCTTC. The encoded protein is CASSPTSGLNEQFF.

The chain carries TRBV5-1 and TRBJ2-7, with 7 bases that match TRBD2. This CDR3 comprises 15 residues. Germline V gives CDR1 SGHRS, CDR2 YFSETQ. Losses at the gene ends were 4 bases for V and 4 bases for J; bases not matched to a gene: 11. The CDR3 DNA follows: TGCGCCAGCAGCCCACGAACGGGAGGAGCATACGAGCAGTACTTC. Its translation: CASSPRTGGAYEQYF. The full variable domain, in which reference TRBV5-1 and TRBJ2-7 provide the parts outside the CDR3, is KAGVTQTPRYLIKTRGQQVTLSCSPISGHRSVSWYQQTPGQGLQFLFEYFSETQRNKGNFPGRFSGRQFSNSRSEMNVSTLELGDSALYLCASSPRTGGAYEQYFGPGTRLTVT.

This clone was seen once. The chain combines TRBV30 with TRBJ1-1; D may be TRBD1 (5 bases). Germline V gene data show CDR1 as GTSNPN and CDR2 as SVGIG (reference sequence). This CDR3 is built from 14 residues. Trimming pared 4 bases from V and 4 bases from J, leaving 16 bases between. The CDR3 nucleotides are TGTGCCTGGATAAGGGTAGGGGTCGGCACTGAAGCTTTCTTT. Its protein product is CAWIRVGVGTEAFF.

The rearrangement links TRBV7-6 to TRBJ2-2; a possible D gene is TRBD2 (5 bases). The V end lost 4 bases, the J end lost 3 bases, and 9 bases lay between the germline ends. CDR1 is SGHVS, CDR2 FNYEAQ, per germline. The CDR3 length is 14 residues. CDR3 amino acids: CASSSRGYTGELFF. CDR3 DNA: TGTGCCAGCAGCTCCAGAGGGTACACCGGGGAGCTGTTTTTT.

The rearrangement joins TRBV6-6 to TRBJ2-3; no reliable D call. Trimming took 4 bases from V and 4 from J, leaving 6 bases between them. In germline, CDR1 is MNHNY, CDR2 SVGAGI (reference sequence). The CDR3 is 12 residues long. The CDR3 loop is CASSSIADTQYF. Written as DNA, the CDR3 is TGTGCCAGCAGTTCCATAGCAGATACGCAGTATTTT.

The CDR3 DNA reads TGTGCCAGCCTCAGGGTAAGCACTGAAGCTTTCTTT. It encodes CASLRVSTEAFF. The chain links TRBV7-9 to TRBJ1-1; tentative D call: TRBD1 (5 bases). Germline values: CDR1 SEHNR, CDR2 FQNEAQ (reference sequence). V was cut by 8 bases and J by 4 bases, with 11 bases left in between. The CDR3 has 12 amino acids.

The chain joins TRBV7-6 to TRBJ2-1, with a weak D call TRBD1 (6 bases). CDR3 length: 15 amino acids. V lost 5 bases to trimming and J lost 4 bases, with 15 bases between them. Germline V lookup: CDR1 SGHVS, CDR2 FNYEAQ. The CDR3 sequence: CASSPAGTIYNEQFF. The CDR3 DNA sequence: TGTGCCAGCAGCCCAGCCGGGACAATTTACAATGAGCAGTTCTTC.

V gene TRBV10-1 combines with J gene TRBJ2-1; D gene ambiguous. Germline V gives CDR1 WNHNN, CDR2 SYGVQD (reference sequence). This CDR3 comprises 15 residues. V dropped 2 bases and J dropped 2 bases, with 10 bases sitting between them. Written as DNA, the CDR3 is TGCGCCAGCAGTGAGAACGCGAAAACCTACAATGAGCAGTTCTTC. Amino acids: CASSENAKTYNEQFF.

This chain joins TRBV5-6 and TRBJ1-4; D remains ambiguous. Trimming shortened V by 4 bases and J by 0 bases, and 10 bases separated the two germline ends. This CDR3 comprises 15 residues. Germline V gene data show CDR1 as SGHDT and CDR2 as YYEEEE. The CDR3 DNA sequence: TGTGCCAGCAGCCCCCCACACGCAACTAATGAAAAACTGTTTTTT. Protein: CASSPPHATNEKLFF.

The chain links TRBV7-9 to TRBJ2-2; tentative D call: TRBD2 (7 bases). Trimming left V 5 bases short and J 6 bases short, with 28 bases between. CDR1 SEHNR and CDR2 FQNEAQ come from the germline V gene (reference sequence). CDR3 size: 19 residues. The chain's CDR3 is CASSRLGGGPVSISGELFF. CDR3 in DNA: TGTGCCAGCAGCCGACTAGGGGGAGGGCCTGTTTCTATATCCGGGGAGCTGTTTTTT.

This chain links TRBV5-1 with TRBJ2-7; 7 bases map to TRBD2. Trimming took 1 base from V and 5 from J; bases not matched to a gene: 6. The CDR3 is 14 amino acids. Per the germline V gene, CDR1 is SGHRS and CDR2 is YFSETQ. Here the CDR3 reads CASSLWGGYDEQYV. As DNA, the CDR3 is TGCGCCAGCAGCTTGTGGGGAGGGTACGACGAGCAGTACGTC.

The genes are TRBV5-1 and TRBJ1-1, with D possibly being TRBD1 (5 bases). Germline CDR1 is SGHRS and CDR2 is YFSETQ. Trimming stripped 3 bases from V and 7 bases from J, with 13 bases between. The CDR3 length is 13 residues. The CDR3 is CASSWGQANEAFF. The CDR3 nucleotides are TGCGCCAGCAGCTGGGGCCAGGCTAATGAAGCTTTCTTT.

The rearrangement links TRBV27 to TRBJ1-2, with D possibly being TRBD1 (6 bases). Germline assignment: CDR1 MNHEY and CDR2 SMNVEV (reference sequence). With 2 bases removed from V and 6 bases from J, the gap between germline ends came to 10 bases. There are 13 residues in the CDR3. Written as DNA, the CDR3 is TGTGCCAGCAGTTTAAGGGGGGGCGATGGCTACACCTTC. Its translation: CASSLRGGDGYTF.

The V gene is TRBV6-6, the J gene TRBJ2-2; the match to TRBD2 covers 10 bases. CDR1 MNHNY and CDR2 SVGAGI come from the germline V gene (reference sequence). The V and J ends lost 2 bases and 6 bases, in that order; junction bases with no gene match: 6. The CDR3 sequence is 16 residues long. The CDR3 DNA is TGTGCCAGCAGTTACGGCGGAGCGGGGGGGGCCGGGGAGCTGTTTTTT. Residues: CASSYGGAGGAGELFF.

The chain is built from TRBV27 and TRBJ2-7, with 10 bases that match TRBD2. After removal of 2 bases from V and 3 bases from J, the junction contained 16 bases not matched to a gene. The CDR3 has 19 residues. Germline CDR1 is MNHEY and CDR2 is SMNVEV (reference sequence). CDR3 residues: CASSLTPGLAATKFYEQYF. The CDR3 DNA is TGTGCCAGCAGTTTAACCCCCGGACTAGCGGCGACTAAATTCTACGAGCAGTACTTC.

This clone was observed a single time. The chain combines TRBV5-4 with TRBJ2-2; D unresolved. Germline loops: CDR1 SGHNT, CDR2 YYREEE (reference sequence). Trimming stripped 2 bases from V and 7 bases from J, with 6 bases between. CDR3 length equals 12 residues. The CDR3 coding sequence is TGTGCCAGCAGCTTTTCCGGCGGGGAGCTGTTTTTT. Translating gives CASSFSGGELFF.

V usage is TRBV6-5 and J usage is TRBJ2-1; 8 nucleotides agree with TRBD2. Germline trimming cut 6 bases from V and 7 bases from J; bases unmatched to any gene: 11. This CDR3 is built from 15 residues. Germline V gene lookup returns CDR1 MNHEY and CDR2 SVGAGI. The CDR3, as DNA: TGTGCCAGCAGCCCGGGACTAGGGGTAAGGAATGAGCAGTTCTTC. Its translation: CASSPGLGVRNEQFF.

V and J are TRBV29-1 and TRBJ2-2; D may be TRBD1 (6 bases). The CDR3 contains 17 residues. The germline V gene has CDR1 SQVTM and CDR2 ANQGSEA. V was clipped by 0 bases and J by 0 bases, with 14 bases between them. The CDR3 here is CSVEDRDWGPNTGELFF. CDR3 bases: TGCAGCGTTGAAGATCGTGATTGGGGGCCGAACACCGGGGAGCTGTTTTTT.